This T cell receptor (beta chain) was profiled in a study of post-analysis software for immune sequencing data. Looking at the study overall: Progressive-relapsing, secondary progressive and relapsing-remitting multiple sclerosis were among the disease courses included.

Unique molecular identifiers were built into the TCR beta cDNA libraries. TCRdb fed the PCR reads into MiXCR, producing one record per CDR3 protein. This table holds fewer than 600,000 distinct CDR3 sequences, roughly 45% found once. Study findings and constraints: Versus controls, multiple sclerosis patients showed significantly lower diversity (normalized Chao1). Among a handful of TRBV segments more frequent in patients than controls were TRBV5-6, TRBV5-1 and TRBV20-1.

With respect to this clonotype: No antigen is known for it.

V dropped 4 bases and J dropped 1 base, with 13 bases sitting between them. The CDR3 is 15 residues long. Per germline, CDR1 SGHAT and CDR2 FQNNGV. This chain joins TRBV11-2 and TRBJ1-1; D remains ambiguous. Sequences were obtained from blood. This TCR was sampled from a girl under 18 with multiple sclerosis. The CDR3 region has the DNA TGTGCCAGCAGCTCGTTGATAGGATGGAACACTGAAGCTTTCTTT. This sequence encodes CASSSLIGWNTEAFF.